The next 15 T cell receptor beta chains were all read from a single sample in a study of blood T cell repertoires in COVID-19. The method was immunoSEQ multiplex PCR; TCRdb's version includes in-frame clones alone and lacks a portion of them. The table lists some 100,000 clones, 90% of them singletons. Sequencing used peripheral blood. These receptors originate from a human donor in a cohort sampled during active COVID-19.

This sequence joins TRBV3-1 (or the pseudogene TRBV3-2) and TRBJ1-2; no clear D gene. Trimming cost V 1 base and J 1 base, with 16 bases left between them. Germline lookup yields CDR1 LGHDT and CDR2 YNNKEL (reference sequence). The CDR3 is 17 amino acids. CDR3 protein: CASSQAPGRTFNYGYTF. In DNA form, the CDR3 reads TGTGCCAGCAGCCAAGCCCCGGGGAGAACCTTTAACTATGGCTACACCTTC.

V and J are TRBV7-9 and TRBJ1-3; TRBD1 matches 8 bases. Germline CDR1 reads SEHNR; CDR2 reads FQNEAQ (reference sequence). The CDR3 covers 16 residues. J was trimmed by 4 bases and V by 5 bases; bases with no gene match: 10. CDR3 coding DNA: TGTGCCAGCAGCCCCCGACAGGGGCCGCCCGGAAACACCATATATTTT. Its protein is CASSPRQGPPGNTIYF.

In this sample, this clone turned up many times. The V gene is TRBV7-9, the J gene TRBJ1-4; unclear D gene. The CDR3 has 15 residues. Per germline, CDR1 SEHNR and CDR2 FQNEAQ (reference sequence). Trimming left V 3 bases short and J 6 bases short, with 14 bases between. CDR3: CASSFTATGDEKLFF. The CDR3 region has the DNA TGTGCCAGCAGCTTCACGGCCACCGGGGATGAAAAACTGTTTTTT.

J is TRBJ2-6 and V is TRBV27, with D possibly matching TRBD1 (6 bases). V gave up 6 bases and J gave up 0 bases, with 12 bases separating them. The V gene's germline CDR1 is MNHEY and CDR2 SMNVEV (reference sequence). The CDR3 is made up of 16 amino acids. In DNA, the CDR3 is TGTGCCAGCAGCCGATCAGGGGTCTCTGGGGCCAACGTCCTGACTTTC. Its translation: CASSRSGVSGANVLTF.

This chain connects TRBV5-4 to TRBJ2-2, with D tentatively TRBD2 (5 bases). Trimming took off 2 bases at V and 4 bases at J, with 12 bases between the two ends. Germline values: CDR1 SGHNT, CDR2 YYREEE (reference sequence). The CDR3 is made up of 15 amino acids. The CDR3 nucleotides are TGTGCCAGCAGCTTCATAGGGAGATCCACCGGGGAGCTGTTTTTT. Amino acid sequence: CASSFIGRSTGELFF.

J is TRBJ1-2 and V is TRBV24-1, with D tentatively TRBD1 (5 bases). Per the germline V gene, CDR1 is KGHDR and CDR2 is SFDVKD. V gave up 4 bases and J gave up 0 bases, with 11 bases separating them. The CDR3 contains 15 residues. The CDR3 loop reads CATSESGHPNYGYTF. The CDR3, as DNA: TGTGCCACCAGTGAATCCGGACACCCTAACTATGGCTACACCTTC.

V gene TRBV29-1 combines with J gene TRBJ2-3; maybe TRBD2 (7 bases). This CDR3 contains 13 residues. CDR1 and CDR2 (germline): SQVTM, ANQGSEA. V was cut by 3 bases and J by 6 bases, with 13 bases left in between. CDR3 sequence (DNA): TGCAGCGTTGAGGGGGGGCGGTGGGATACGCAGTATTTT. This sequence encodes CSVEGGRWDTQYF.

The chain couples TRBV10-3 to TRBJ2-3; 11 bases match TRBD2. The CDR3 loop spans 16 amino acids. The junction had 13 bases not matched to a gene; V was cut back by 6 bases and J by 8 bases. The germline V gene has CDR1 ENHRY and CDR2 SYGVKD. For the CDR3, the DNA is TGTGCCATCAGCCCTTTAGCGGGAGGGGGCCTAGGTACGCAGTATTTT. It yields the protein CAISPLAGGGLGTQYF.

The chain is built from TRBV15 and TRBJ1-4; 11 bases align to TRBD1. Germline trimming cut 4 bases from V and 8 bases from J; bases unmatched to any gene: 12. Germline values: CDR1 LNHNV, CDR2 YYDKDF (reference sequence). CDR3 length: 17 residues. The CDR3 sequence is CATSTRTGGGMGEKLFF. Written as DNA, the CDR3 is TGTGCCACCAGCACTAGGACAGGGGGCGGGATGGGCGAAAAACTGTTTTTT. Together with reference TRBV15 and TRBJ1-4, the CDR3 gives the full variable domain: DAMVIQNPRYQVTQFGKPVTLSCSQTLNHNVMYWYQQKSSQAPKLLFHYYDKDFNNEADTPDNFQSRRPNTSFCFLDIRSPGLGDTAMYLCATSTRTGGGMGEKLFFGSGTQLSVL.

This clone was observed a single time. The chain has TRBV18 and TRBJ1-2; tentative D call: TRBD1 (6 bases). The CDR3 sequence is 16 residues long. Germline CDR1 reads KGHSH; CDR2 reads LQKENI. The V end lost 1 base, the J end lost 1 base, and 13 bases lay between the germline ends. This chain's CDR3 is CASSPQQGNSNYGYTF. The DNA of the CDR3 is TGTGCCAGCTCACCACAACAGGGAAATAGTAACTATGGCTACACCTTC.

The chain is built from TRBV5-1 and TRBJ2-3; D unclear. This CDR3 comprises 14 residues. CDR1 SGHRS and CDR2 YFSETQ come from the germline V gene. Trimming took 0 bases from V and 0 from J, leaving 5 bases between them. CDR3 loop: CASSLGGSTDTQYF. The CDR3 DNA sequence: TGCGCCAGCAGCTTGGGCGGTAGCACAGATACGCAGTATTTT.

The chain recombines TRBV18 with TRBJ2-2; TRBD1 might be the D (6 bases). Germline CDR1 is KGHSH and CDR2 is LQKENI. This CDR3 is built from 15 residues. V lost 3 bases and J lost 0, with 8 bases in between. The CDR3 nucleotides are TGTGCCAGCTCACCCAGACAGGCGAACACCGGGGAGCTGTTTTTT. It is translated as CASSPRQANTGELFF.

The V gene is TRBV6-5, the J gene TRBJ2-7; 7 nucleotides line up with TRBD2. J gave up 2 bases and V 5 bases, and 9 bases lay outside the gene matches. Germline-derived CDR1 and CDR2 are MNHEY and SVGAGI. CDR3 length equals 15 residues. The CDR3 here is CASSRTGGSTYEQYF. In DNA, the CDR3 is TGTGCCAGCAGTCGTACGGGAGGAAGCACCTACGAGCAGTACTTC.

This clone showed up just once. V gene TRBV9 combines with J gene TRBJ2-3, with 7 positions matching TRBD2. Germline V gene data show CDR1 as SGDLS and CDR2 as YYNGEE. This CDR3 has 16 amino acids. Losses at the gene ends were 4 bases for V and 1 base for J; bases not matched to a gene: 9. The CDR3 region has the DNA TGTGCCAGCAGCCCCCGCGCGGGAGCTCGCACAGATACGCAGTATTTT. Encoded protein: CASSPRAGARTDTQYF. The variable domain in full, with the rest retrieved from reference TRBV9 and TRBJ2-3, is DSGVTQTPKHLITATGQRVTLRCSPRSGDLSVYWYQQSLDQGLQFLIQYYNGEERAKGNILERFSAQQFPDLHSELNLSSLELGDSALYFCASSPRAGARTDTQYFGPGTRLTVL.

The V gene is TRBV9, the J gene TRBJ2-4; possibly TRBD1 for D (5 bases). The length of the CDR3 is 15 residues. Germline CDR1 is SGDLS and CDR2 is YYNGEE. Trimming shortened V by 6 bases and J by 1 base, and 14 bases separated the two germline ends. CDR3 protein: CASTPGHGAKNIQYF. As DNA, the CDR3 is TGTGCCAGCACCCCCGGACATGGGGCCAAAAACATTCAGTACTTC.